Sequencing of this T cell receptor (beta chain) was carried out in a study of CD8+ T cells in alopecia areata. Study observations and caveats: TCR sharing across patients was less clear than in mice, possibly HLA-related. Relative to normal scalp, lesional scalp, especially alopecia totalis/universalis, showed higher clonality. Sequenced scalp T cells also include alphabeta T cells resident in normal skin.

Details on this clone: Its antigen remains unknown.

The germline V gene encodes CDR1 MGHRA and CDR2 YSYEKL. There are 14 residues in the CDR3. The ends were cut back, 0 bases at V and 12 bases at J, with 18 bases in the middle. TCR sequencing used cDNA made by reverse transcription of extracted RNA. Measured with immunoSEQ multiplex PCR; TCRdb has only the in-frame clones, and not every one. The sample includes about 140,000 clones, approximately 56% of them seen just once. The TCR originated in a human donor in good health. Source material: CD8+ T cells sorted from blood. The chain couples TRBV4-1 to TRBJ2-7; TRBD1 or TRBD2 may be the D gene (5 bases each). This CDR3 reads CASSQEEGMGSGYF. For the CDR3, the DNA is TGCGCCAGCAGCCAAGAAGAGGGGATGGGGTCGGGGTACTTC.